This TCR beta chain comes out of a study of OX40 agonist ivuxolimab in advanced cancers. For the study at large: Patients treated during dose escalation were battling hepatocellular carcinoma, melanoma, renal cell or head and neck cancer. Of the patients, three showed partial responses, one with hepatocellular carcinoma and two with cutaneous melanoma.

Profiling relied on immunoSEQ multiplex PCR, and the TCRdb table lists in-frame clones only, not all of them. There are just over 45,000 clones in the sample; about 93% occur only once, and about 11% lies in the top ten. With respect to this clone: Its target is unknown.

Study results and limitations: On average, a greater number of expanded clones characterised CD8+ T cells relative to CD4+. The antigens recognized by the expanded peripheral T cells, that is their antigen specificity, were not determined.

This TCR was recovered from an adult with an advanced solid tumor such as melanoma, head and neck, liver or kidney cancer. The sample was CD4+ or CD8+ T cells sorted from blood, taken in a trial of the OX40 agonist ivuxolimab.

The chain's CDR3 is CASSSYSGRVNEKLFF. The CDR3 coding sequence is TGTGCCAGCAGTTCATATTCGGGACGGGTTAATGAAAAACTGTTTTTT. The V gene is TRBV27, the J gene TRBJ1-4; possible D gene TRBD1, 5 bases. The V gene's germline CDR1 is MNHEY and CDR2 SMNVEV (reference sequence). V shed 4 bases and J shed 4 bases, with 16 bases lying between them. CDR3 length equals 16 residues.